These 23 T cell receptor beta chains were all obtained from the same sample, sequenced in a study of T cells after yellow fever vaccination (dated by TCRdb to between 2017 and 2020). The treatment or condition label corresponds to: live attenuated yellow fever vaccine strain. Library construction relied on 5' RACE. Sequencing used an Illumina HiSeq 2500. The raw public reads went through TCRdb reprocessing: fastp at Q25, MiXCR clone calling, in-frame beta chains kept. Entries that share a CDR3 protein sequence are merged under the most common genes and DNA. Within this sample are 150,000 to 200,000 distinct CDR3 sequences, with about 7% of them counted one time only. In total, the top ten clones hold more than 2.5% of the sample. The sample here was CD4+ T cells sorted from PBMCs, taken 5 to 6 days after the first yellow fever vaccination. The receptors derive from a man younger than 35 who received the YFV17D yellow fever vaccine.

The CDR3: CASSPRGDRNTGELFF. CDR3 coding DNA: TGTGCCAGCAGCCCGAGAGGGGACAGGAACACCGGGGAGCTGTTTTTT. The chain carries TRBV9 and TRBJ2-2, with 7 bases identical to TRBD1. This CDR3 spans 16 amino acids. After removal of 4 bases from V and 1 base from J, the junction contained 7 bases not matched to a gene. Germline loops: CDR1 SGDLS, CDR2 YYNGEE.

The chain recombines TRBV20-1 with TRBJ2-3, with 14 bases identical to TRBD2. The CDR3 covers 14 residues. Trimming at V came to 6 bases and at J to 6 bases, leaving 5 bases not matched to a gene. Germline lookup yields CDR1 DFQATT and CDR2 SNEGSKA (reference sequence). In nucleotides, the CDR3 is TGCAGTGCCGGACTAGCGGGGGGCTTGGATACGCAGTATTTT. Residues: CSAGLAGGLDTQYF.

This rearrangement joins TRBV5-1 to TRBJ2-2; tentatively, D is TRBD1 or TRBD2 (5 bases each). Trimming removed 6 bases from V and 5 bases from J, with 11 bases in between. Germline loops: CDR1 SGHRS, CDR2 YFSETQ. This CDR3 has 13 amino acids. In DNA form, the CDR3 reads TGCGCCAGCAAGAGGGACGAAACCGGGGAGCTGTTTTTT. Translation gives CASKRDETGELFF. Combining the CDR3 with reference TRBV5-1 and TRBJ2-2 gives the whole variable domain KAGVTQTPRYLIKTRGQQVTLSCSPISGHRSVSWYQQTPGQGLQFLFEYFSETQRNKGNFPGRFSGRQFSNSRSEMNVSTLELGDSALYLCASKRDETGELFFGEGSRLTVL.

This clonotype was seen only a few times. The chain is built from TRBV7-2 and TRBJ2-5; perhaps TRBD2 as D (5 bases). Germline CDR1 SGHTA, CDR2 FQGNSA. The length of the CDR3 is 15 residues. The V end was cut by 4 bases, the J end by 5 bases, with 17 bases between. For the CDR3, the DNA is TGTGCCAGCAGCTCCCTGGACTTACTGGGGGAGACCCAGTACTTC. Protein sequence: CASSSLDLLGETQYF. The variable domain in full, completed from reference TRBV7-2 and TRBJ2-5, reads GAGVSQSPSNKVTEKGKDVELRCDPISGHTALYWYRQSLGQGLEFLIYFQGNSAPDKSGLPSDRFSAERTGGSVSTLTIQRTQQEDSAVYLCASSSLDLLGETQYFGPGTRLLVL.

This clonotype was observed many times. The gene calls are TRBV7-9 and TRBJ2-1; TRBD2 aligns across 8 bases. With 5 bases clipped from V and 4 bases from J, the junction kept 7 bases outside the gene matches. In germline, CDR1 is SEHNR, CDR2 FQNEAQ (reference sequence). CDR3 length: 15 residues. The CDR3 region is CASSQGRGAYNEQFF. DNA for the CDR3: TGTGCCAGCAGCCAGGGGCGGGGGGCGTACAATGAGCAGTTCTTC.

This clonotype was counted only a few times. The chain couples TRBV28 to TRBJ1-5; D is uncertain. The CDR3 totals 12 residues. CDR1 MDHEN and CDR2 SYDVKM come from the germline V gene. V was pared by 3 bases and J by 6 bases, with 6 bases between. CDR3 amino acids: CASSFMVQPQHF. The CDR3, as DNA: TGTGCCAGCAGTTTCATGGTTCAGCCCCAGCATTTT.

This clonotype was counted ten times or more. The rearrangement uses TRBV5-1 and TRBJ1-1; a weak D match, TRBD1 (5 bases). The germline V and J ends were trimmed by 2 bases and 7 bases, with 12 bases remaining between them. CDR3 size: 13 residues. Germline values: CDR1 SGHRS, CDR2 YFSETQ. CDR3 region: CASSFMGGDEAFF. CDR3 nucleotides: TGCGCCAGCAGCTTCATGGGAGGGGATGAAGCTTTCTTT.

The J gene is TRBJ2-7, the V gene TRBV5-4, with 7 bases that match TRBD2. The CDR3 covers 16 residues. CDR1 is SGHNT and CDR2 is YYREEE in the germline V gene (reference sequence). V trimming: 0 bases; J trimming: 1 base; junction bases outside the gene matches: 7. The CDR3 reads CASSLGGGGASYEQYV. The CDR3 coding sequence is TGTGCCAGCAGCTTGGGCGGCGGGGGAGCTTCCTACGAGCAGTACGTC.

There are many counts of this clonotype. The chain employs TRBV7-2 and TRBJ2-5; TRBD2 aligns across 16 bases. Looked up from germline, CDR1 is SGHTA and CDR2 is FQGNSA. This CDR3 is built from 17 residues. Unmatched junction bases numbered 4, after V lost 5 bases and J lost 1 base. In nucleotides, the CDR3 is TGTGCCAGCAGCCGGGGACTAGCGGGGGGGTCCCAAGAGACCCAGTACTTC. Residues: CASSRGLAGGSQETQYF.

This clonotype was observed at least ten times. The V and J genes are TRBV7-2 and TRBJ1-3; D not resolved. CDR3 size: 15 residues. Germline CDR1 is SGHTA and CDR2 is FQGNSA. V was shortened by 5 bases and J by 0 bases, with 11 bases between the two germline ends. This CDR3 reads CASSARPVSGNTIYF. In DNA form, the CDR3 reads TGTGCCAGCAGCGCGCGTCCTGTCTCTGGAAACACCATATATTTT.

This clonotype was counted at least ten times. The junction shows a germline mismatch at one end, possibly a read error. The gene calls are TRBV4-2 and TRBJ1-3; 8 nucleotides line up with TRBD1. The CDR3 contains 19 residues. Germline V CDR1 and CDR2: LGHNA, YNFKEQ. CDR3 protein: CASSQDLGTGENSANTIYF. CDR3 nucleotide sequence: TGTGCCAGCAGCCAAGATCTTGGGACAGGAGAGAACTCTGCAAACACCATATATTTT.

V usage is TRBV19 and J usage is TRBJ2-1, with D unclear. Germline CDR1 and CDR2: LNHDA and SQIVND (reference sequence). The length of the CDR3 is 18 residues. V lost 3 bases, J lost 6 bases, and 24 bases lay in between. CDR3 in amino acids: CASSMASGVSVKGNEQFF. The DNA for the CDR3 is TGTGCCAGTAGTATGGCTAGTGGGGTGAGCGTTAAGGGCAATGAGCAGTTCTTC.

This clonotype was seen many times. The V call is TRBV7-7, the J call TRBJ1-1; TRBD1 aligns across 8 bases. Germline V gives CDR1 SSHAT, CDR2 FNYEAQ (reference sequence). The CDR3 loop spans 14 amino acids. The V and J ends lost 2 bases and 4 bases, in that order; junction bases with no gene match: 3. Written as DNA, the CDR3 is TGTGCCAGCAGCTTACACAGGGGGGCCACTGAAGCTTTCTTT. Protein product: CASSLHRGATEAFF.

The chain recombines TRBV6-1 with TRBJ2-7, with TRBD2 identical over 9 bases. CDR1 MNHNS and CDR2 SASEGT come from the germline V gene. The CDR3 totals 15 residues. Trimming removed 1 base from V and 3 bases from J; junction bases left unmatched: 4. CDR3 nucleotide sequence: TGTGCCAGCAGTGAAGGGCCTAGCGGGATCTACGAGCAGTACTTC. Protein: CASSEGPSGIYEQYF.

The V call is TRBV5-4, the J call TRBJ1-6, with D perhaps matching TRBD1 (6 bases). Germline CDR1 SGHNT, CDR2 YYREEE (reference sequence). This CDR3 spans 19 amino acids. V lost 2 bases, J lost 1 base, and 19 bases lay in between. The CDR3 sequence: CASSLPGAEFWSYNSPLHF. The DNA for the CDR3 is TGTGCCAGCAGCTTACCGGGGGCGGAATTCTGGTCCTATAATTCACCCCTCCACTTT.

This clonotype was observed at least ten times. The rearrangement links TRBV12-3 or TRBV12-4 to TRBJ1-2; 8 bases map to TRBD1. The CDR3 extends over 15 amino acids. Trimming removed 6 bases from V and 2 bases from J; junction bases left unmatched: 8. This CDR3 is CASRLGQGMNYGYTF. CDR3 DNA sequence: TGTGCCAGCAGACTTGGACAGGGAATGAACTATGGCTACACCTTC.

The chain links TRBV7-9 to TRBJ2-3, with unresolved D. CDR1 is SEHNR, CDR2 FQNEAQ, per germline (reference sequence). The CDR3 length is 11 residues. V gave up 0 bases and J gave up 8 bases, with 3 bases separating them. The CDR3: CASSLARTQYF. In nucleotides, the CDR3 is TGTGCCAGCAGCTTAGCCCGTACGCAGTATTTT.

V usage is TRBV12-3 or TRBV12-4 and J usage is TRBJ2-1; TRBD1 matches at 10 bases. The CDR3 runs 16 residues. The J segment lost 8 bases and the V segment lost 1 base, leaving 8 bases of the junction unmatched. The CDR3 DNA reads TGTGCCAGCAGTTTAGGCCTCGGGACAGGGGCCCATGAGCAGTTCTTC. As protein: CASSLGLGTGAHEQFF.

This clonotype was recorded a few times. J is TRBJ1-5 and V is TRBV20-1, with a weak D call TRBD1 (6 bases). The CDR3 runs to 16 residues. Germline CDR1 reads DFQATT; CDR2 reads SNEGSKA (reference sequence). The ends were cut back, 1 base at V and 3 bases at J, with 16 bases in the middle. The CDR3 protein is CSARVSWGQNNQPQHF. The CDR3, as DNA: TGCAGTGCTAGAGTGAGTTGGGGGCAGAACAATCAGCCCCAGCATTTT.

About this clonotype itself: This may be a read error, as it is one base from a much larger clone. Here the CDR3 DNA reads TGCGCCAGCAGCTCCGGAGAAAGGGATACGCAGTATTTT. Amino acid sequence: CASSSGERDTQYF. This chain connects TRBV5-1 to TRBJ2-3; no clear D gene. The CDR3 runs to 13 residues. Between the trimmed V and J ends, which lost 3 bases and 6 bases, there was a span of 11 bases. The germline V gene has CDR1 SGHRS and CDR2 YFSETQ. Variable domain in full (rest from reference TRBV5-1 and TRBJ2-3): KAGVTQTPRYLIKTRGQQVTLSCSPISGHRSVSWYQQTPGQGLQFLFEYFSETQRNKGNFPGRFSGRQFSNSRSEMNVSTLELGDSALYLCASSSGERDTQYFGPGTRLTVL.

This clonotype was detected many times. V usage is TRBV3-1 and J usage is TRBJ1-5; no definite D call. CDR3 length: 14 residues. Germline V gives CDR1 LGHDT, CDR2 YNNKEL (reference sequence). Trimming left V 4 bases short and J 1 base short, with 8 bases between. CDR3 nucleotides: TGTGCCAGCAGCCTTGGGTGGAGCAATCAGCCCCAGCATTTT. Translation gives CASSLGWSNQPQHF.

The chain links TRBV19 to TRBJ2-3; D perhaps matches TRBD2 (6 bases). Germline V CDR1 and CDR2: LNHDA, SQIVND (reference sequence). The ends were cut back, 9 bases at V and 1 base at J, with 14 bases in the middle. The CDR3 runs 14 residues. The CDR3 sequence: CASRLTGGTDTQYF. CDR3 nucleotide sequence: TGTGCCAGCCGCCTGACGGGGGGCACAGATACGCAGTATTTT.

The genes are TRBV29-1 and TRBJ1-4, with a tentative D call TRBD1 (5 bases). Germline CDR1 and CDR2: SQVTM and ANQGSEA. The CDR3 runs to 14 residues. The V and J ends lost 4 bases and 0 bases respectively, with 9 bases between them. CDR3 bases: TGCAGCGTTGCCGGACAAACAACTAATGAAAAACTGTTTTTT. Protein sequence: CSVAGQTTNEKLFF.